This TCR beta chain was sequenced for a study of T cell responses to AZD1222 COVID-19 vaccine (dated by TCRdb to the early 2020s). Notes on the research overall: AZD1222 recipients whose second dose came at about 4 weeks and those whose second dose came at about 12 weeks were combined into one group, since spike-specific TCR depth and breadth did not differ between the two schedules. TCR sequencing was performed for roughly 250 trial participants, of whom around 210 were given two doses of AZD1222 and around 25 were given two doses of MenACWY control vaccine. Trial participants were enrolled by age into subgroups of 18-55, 56-69 and 70-plus years, and roughly 160, 29 and 62 TCR-sequenced participants, respectively, were included in these subgroups.

CDR1 MDHEN and CDR2 SYDVKM were looked up in the germline V gene. V ends up 10 bases short and J 1 base short, with an unmatched junction base count of 8. The CDR3, cysteine through phenylalanine, is 16 amino acids long. Of the read, only the CDR3 DNA is kept; its 48 bases are in frame from base 1. Beyond this particular receptor, the publication reports: Nearly half of unique spike-specific TCRs reportedly recognized epitopes outside regions mutated in the B.1.351 and B.1.1.7 variants. Vaccine-associated CD4 TCRs spanned the whole spike protein, with dominant responses in regions 160-218 and 743-854. No day 14 peak-response samples were available, so repertoires were characterized only after the peak T cell response. Only five to seven AZD1222 recipients were SARS-CoV-2 seropositive at baseline, limiting conclusions about previously exposed vaccinees. The 56-69-year group was small, and its depth increase did not reach significance, likely because of low power. After two AZD1222 doses, both the breadth and the depth of spike-specific TCRs were significantly higher than at day 0 and than in MenACWY recipients. Most participants were white British and females outnumbered males, and the authors suggested that clonal diversity may have been underestimated.

The CDR3 regions of human TCRbeta chains were analyzed by immunosequencing. The paper's processing steps were these. Repertoire TCRs were matched against a reference library of SARS-CoV-2-specific TCRs generated with the MIRA antigen-specificity platform. Breadth was defined as the fraction of unique TCRs that were SARS-CoV-2-associated. Depth was defined as the fraction of total T cells that were SARS-CoV-2-associated. Using the MIRA data, each spike-specific TCR was mapped to the spike region that the TCR reacts to and placed in a CD4 or CD8 class. Log10-transformed breadth and depth values were compared by one-way ANOVA with Sidak's multiple comparisons tests. TCRdb mirrors the immuneACCESS table, restricted to in-frame sequences. Some clones are absent from its copies; in checked studies, under half trace to an unresolved V gene, and the reason for the others is unknown. V and J calls and clone size are given by that table; D and trimming were obtained from the DNA. This sample is represented by more than 95,000 clones; over 70% of them were singletons. More than 8% of the sample is in the top ten clones.

On this clone: Its antigen remains unidentified. No much larger clone exists at a distance of one base, and base qualities are not known.

The time point tag for this specimen amounts to: baseline before first vaccination. The vaccinee samples were drawn from two UK trials, COV001 and COV002, one of which was a single-blind randomized controlled phase 2/3 trial testing AZD1222 (ChAdOx1 nCoV-19) in healthy adults. For TCRbeta chain sequencing, PBMC samples were collected from trial participants at day 0 and at day 28 after the second dose. The rearrangement combines TRBV28 with TRBJ2-6; 9 central nucleotides agree with TRBD1. The clonotype was recovered from an adult in good health. The material was peripheral blood, obtained on day 0 of AZD1222 vaccination. The CDR3 corresponds to CAIPGQGTSGANVLTF. The DNA sequence is given as TGTGCCATCCCGGGACAGGGTACGTCTGGGGCCAACGTCCTGACTTTC.